Sequencing of this TCR beta chain was carried out in a study of OX40 agonist ivuxolimab in advanced cancers. General notes on the study: Ivuxolimab, which targeted the costimulatory receptor OX40 (CD134), was an agonistic, fully human IgG2 monoclonal antibody. Intravenous ivuxolimab was administered to patients every 2 weeks at six dose levels: 0.01, 0.1, 0.3, 1.5, 3 and 10 mg/kg. Of the approximately 54 patients in dose escalation, about 20 had hepatocellular carcinoma, some 15 had melanoma, 9 had renal cell carcinoma and 9 had head and neck cancer. In the dose-escalation cohort, 65% to 85% of patients were male, and the mean age was approximately 60 years with a range of roughly 20 to 79. Patients were allowed to have had prior anti-PD-1, anti-PD-L1 or anti-CTLA-4 therapy, and more than 30% of the dose-escalation patients had previously received checkpoint inhibitors. Partial responses occurred in three dose-escalation patients: two with cutaneous melanoma and one with hepatocellular carcinoma. The point of sequencing TCRbeta in the periphery was to test whether ivuxolimab changed TCR sequence diversity and drove clonal T-cell expansion. The paper reports the monotherapy dose-escalation portion (N ≈ 50 patients) of the phase I ivuxolimab trial. What the study reported, not specific to this receptor: Low levels of normalized T-cell clonal expansion were also shown by some nonresponding patients. Clonal expansion of both CD4+ and CD8+ blood T cells was observed from baseline to week 6 at doses 0.1 to 3.0 mg/kg. In partial responders in the 0.1-3.0 mg/kg groups, normalized peripheral clonal expansion was found to be among the lowest, especially among CD8+ T cells. The antigen specificity of the clonally expanded peripheral T cells was not determined. After ivuxolimab, more expanded clones were found on average in CD8+ T cells than in CD4+ T cells.

This clone was picked up one time. Its antigen is currently not known. The input lacks base qualities; no much larger clone sits a single base away. For sequencing of the TCRbeta CDR3 region, genomic DNA was extracted from the sorted cells. The immunoSEQ Assay was used for sequencing of TCRbeta CDR3 regions. TCRdb's version of the immuneACCESS table is confined to in-frame rearrangements and falls short of the full clone set. An unresolved V gene accounts for under half of the shortfall where checked; the remainder is of unknown origin. The sample table holds tens of thousands of clones, of which approximately 92% were seen once. Around 0.3% of the sample is in the top ten clones. Patients with autoimmune disease history or receiving systemic immunosuppression were excluded from the trial. In every dose cohort, peripheral blood was drawn for TCR sequencing at baseline, cycle 4 day 1, and cycle 7 day 1. The samples were taken from a phase I, first-in-human, multicenter, open-label dose-escalation trial of ivuxolimab. Adults with locally advanced or metastatic head and neck squamous cell, hepatocellular, melanoma or renal cell carcinoma were enrolled in the trial. Before TCR sequencing, CD4+ T cells and CD8+ T cells from peripheral blood were sorted into separate populations.

Taken from the germline V gene (reference sequence), the CDR1 and CDR2 loops are LNHDA and SQIVND. V trim: 5 bases; J trim: 1 base; unmatched bases: 3. The cysteine opens and the phenylalanine closes a CDR3 of 14 amino acids. Kept here is only the CDR3 DNA, which spans 42 bases and is read in frame from base 1. The sequenced sample was CD4+ or CD8+ T cells sorted from blood, obtained in a trial of the OX40 agonist ivuxolimab. The sequence derives from an adult with an advanced solid tumor such as melanoma, head and neck, liver or kidney cancer. The chain is made from TRBV19 and TRBJ2-3, with 7 middle bases fitting TRBD2. The CDR3 has the sequence CASSPLAGTDTQYF. The nucleotides read TGTGCCAGTAGTCCTCTAGCGGGCACAGATACGCAGTATTTT.